This T cell receptor beta chain was observed in a study of shared T cell receptors in the human thymus. This table comes from immunoSEQ multiplex PCR, and its TCRdb copy is limited to in-frame clones, with some not included. The repertoire has about 710,000 clones, around 87% of them found once; the top ten carry roughly 0.0089%. The germline gives CDR1 SGHAT, CDR2 FQNNGV. The CDR3 totals 16 residues. V was pared by 5 bases and J by 1 base, with 8 bases of the junction left unmatched. These data were also reused for a study on human thymus T cells. From that paper: Resections were taken during corrective heart surgery, and the thymus tissue came from these. Biased V and J segment usage appeared in thymus and peripheral blood. Thymic repertoires of unrelated individuals were reported in related research to overlap highly.

This TCR was sampled from a boy under three years old with a congenital heart defect. The chain combines TRBV11-2 with TRBJ2-7; 10 positions agree with TRBD2. Material for sequencing was thymocytes. This CDR3 is CASSRVNSGRSYEQYF. The CDR3 DNA reads TGTGCCAGCAGCAGAGTCAATAGCGGGAGGTCCTACGAGCAGTACTTC.